This T cell receptor (beta chain) was obtained from a study of graft-versus-host responses after intestinal transplantation. The germline V gene has CDR1 SGDLS and CDR2 YYNGEE. V gave up 0 bases and J gave up 4 bases, with 15 bases separating them. This CDR3 spans 16 amino acids. The repertoire was sequenced with immunoSEQ multiplex PCR; TCRdb's copy has only in-frame clones and lacks some. The data contain around 23,000 clones, 80% to 90% of them seen just once; the ten biggest clones take up 0.96%. The receptor was derived from a human patient who received an intestinal transplant, so some T cells may come from the graft donor. The V and J genes are TRBV9 and TRBJ2-3; D is possibly TRBD2 (6 bases). The sample consisted of PBMCs, taken 450 to 490 days after intestinal transplant. CDR3 in amino acids: CASSVVVGSTADTQYF. The CDR3 DNA follows: TGTGCCAGCAGCGTAGTGGTCGGGAGTACCGCAGATACGCAGTATTTT.